The following is a T cell receptor beta chain sequence with its context. This clone showed up just once. This receptor's antigen is unknown. No base quality values were provided; no much bigger clone lies one nucleotide off. The data derive from a study of blood T cell repertoires in COVID-19 (dated by TCRdb to about 2020). With respect to the entire study: Samples covering the acute and convalescent phases of COVID-19 were provided by collaborators in the United States, Italy and Spain. The material from the prospective study consisted of cDNA or gDNA derived from T cells, B-cell-depleted T cells, or PBMCs. A freely available public database, intended as a resource for researchers studying the immune response to SARS-CoV-2, is where the repertoires were released. Where available, HLA class I and class II types were taken from metadata supplied by the sample provider and were not determined by assay-based typing. Deeply sampled blood TCRbeta repertoires from subjects exposed to, actively infected with, or recovered from COVID-19 were included in the dataset. Nearly every sample came with metadata listing a de-identified subject ID, COVID-19 status, age in years and sex. Samples were obtained from the ongoing ImmuneRACE study (first 160 participants) and from about 1,300 subjects provided by 6 global collaborators.

Whole blood was collected in K2EDTA tubes by collaborating institutions according to the institutions' own protocols. For TCRbeta analysis, collaborators shipped samples in one of three forms: frozen whole blood, isolated PBMCs, or DNA extracted from either of those sample types. TCRbeta CDR3 regions were amplified from genomic DNA by means of the immunoSEQ Assay, a bias-controlled multiplex PCR. In the original analysis: Nucleated cell counts per sample were estimated from amplification of reference gene primers within the assay. To quantify the absolute abundance of each unique TCRbeta CDR3 rearrangement, sequence reads were collapsed and filtered. For each sample, productive Simpson clonality was calculated by taking the square root of Simpson's diversity index across productive rearrangements. What TCRdb holds here is the immuneACCESS table cut down to in-frame rearrangements. Part of the clones is not present; checked against another copy, under half of the missing clones reflect an unresolved V gene, and the others are unexplained. The DNA gave D and trimming, while V, J and clone size come from that table. Present in this sample are about 35,000 clones, 82% of which were seen just once. Around 40% of the sample belongs to the ten largest clones.

What the authors observed across the whole study: The quantity of clinical and demographic metadata differed by source and by participant and was supplied without curation.

Sequenced input: peripheral blood. The source is an older man with active or convalescent COVID-19.

The sequenced DNA is TGCGCCAGCAGCCAAGATCACAGGGGCGATGAGCAGTTCTTC. Its product reads: CASSQDHRGDEQFF. The chain uses TRBV4-3 and TRBJ2-1, with 7 junctional bases fitting TRBD1. The germline V gene encodes CDR1 LGHNA and CDR2 YSLEER. The V end gives up 0 bases and the J end 8 bases, leaving 4 bases in the junction not matched to a gene. The CDR3 contains 14 residues, cysteine and phenylalanine counted. Only CDR3 DNA remains: 42 bases, in frame from the first base.